Each of the 29 T cell receptor beta chains below was sequenced from the same sample in a study of CD8 T cells in ankylosing spondylitis. One entry per CDR3 protein, called by TCRdb with MiXCR from the 5' RACE reads. The sample records about 140,000 distinct CDR3 sequences, roughly 31% being singletons. The sequenced sample was synovial fluid, either unsorted or a sorted T cell fraction (not recorded which). These receptor sequences come from a male donor with ankylosing spondylitis.

The chain carries TRBV18 and TRBJ1-1; 8 bases map to TRBD1. Germline V lookup: CDR1 KGHSH, CDR2 LQKENI. V lost 6 bases to trimming and J lost 1 base; unmatched junction nucleotides: 19. This CDR3 is 19 amino acids long. CDR3 loop: CASSPRSPGQANKNTEAFF. The CDR3, as DNA: TGTGCCAGCTCCCCTCGGTCCCCGGGACAGGCAAACAAGAACACTGAAGCTTTCTTT.

J is TRBJ2-1 and V is TRBV28; 9 nucleotides line up with TRBD2. The germline gives CDR1 MDHEN, CDR2 SYDVKM. The junction had 11 bases not matched to a gene; V was cut back by 6 bases and J by 5 bases. The CDR3 has 16 residues. The CDR3 DNA reads as TGTGCCAGCAGACTCTATAGCGGGAGCTACAACAATGAGCAGTTCTTC. It specifies CASRLYSGSYNNEQFF.

This clonotype was counted only a few times. This chain connects TRBV4-1 to TRBJ1-2; D call uncertain. This CDR3 spans 13 amino acids. Germline CDR1 reads MGHRA; CDR2 reads YSYEKL. V was shortened by 0 bases and J by 8 bases, with 10 bases between the two germline ends. Written as DNA, the CDR3 is TGCGCCAGCAGCCAAGAAATTGACACCGGCTACACCTTC. It specifies CASSQEIDTGYTF.

The rearrangement links TRBV9 to TRBJ1-2; 8 bases are a match to TRBD1. CDR3 length equals 15 residues. Germline V lookup: CDR1 SGDLS, CDR2 YYNGEE. The junction had 8 bases not matched to a gene; V was cut back by 3 bases and J by 4 bases. CDR3 loop: CASSDGNTGGYGYTF. CDR3 bases: TGTGCCAGCAGCGATGGGAATACAGGGGGCTATGGCTACACCTTC.

This clonotype was seen just once. The chain employs TRBV7-9 and TRBJ1-1; tentative D call: TRBD1 (5 bases). The CDR3 consists of 14 residues. Trimming removed 1 base from V and 4 bases from J, with 10 bases in between. CDR1 is SEHNR and CDR2 is FQNEAQ in the germline V gene (reference sequence). CDR3 bases: TGTGCCAGCAGCTTAGTAGGAGGGACCACTGAAGCTTTCTTT. It specifies CASSLVGGTTEAFF.

This clonotype occurred many times. V and J are TRBV12-3 or TRBV12-4 and TRBJ1-6; D is undetermined. V was cut by 5 bases and J by 7 bases, with 6 bases left in between. The CDR3 consists of 12 residues. DNA of the CDR3: TGTGCCAGCAGTGCACGAAATTCACCCCTCCACTTT. Its translation: CASSARNSPLHF.

This clonotype was seen many times. Written as DNA, the CDR3 is TGTGCCTGGACTAACACCCAGGGGTTGGGCAATCAGCCCCAGCATTTT. It yields the protein CAWTNTQGLGNQPQHF. V gene TRBV30 combines with J gene TRBJ1-5; possible D gene TRBD1, 6 bases. Trimming removed 4 bases from V and 2 bases from J, with 18 bases in between. The CDR3 length is 16 residues. The germline V gene encodes CDR1 GTSNPN and CDR2 SVGIG (reference sequence). Based on the CDR3 plus reference TRBV30 and TRBJ1-5, the full variable domain is SQTIHQWPATLVQPVGSPLSLECTVEGTSNPNLYWYRQAAGRGLQLLFYSVGIGQISSEVPQNLSASRPQDRQFILSSKKLLLSDSGFYLCAWTNTQGLGNQPQHFGDGTRLSIL.

The chain couples TRBV20-1 to TRBJ2-5, with 8 bases matching TRBD2. V gave up 7 bases and J gave up 9 bases; unmatched junction bases: 16. This CDR3 contains 14 residues. Germline CDR1 DFQATT, CDR2 SNEGSKA (reference sequence). CDR3 bases: TGCAGTGTCACAAGGTCACGGGAGGGCCAGGCCCAGTACTTC. Translated, it gives CSVTRSREGQAQYF.

This clonotype occurred once. The chain is built from TRBV28 and TRBJ2-1, with TRBD2 as a possible D gene (6 bases). The CDR3 runs to 15 residues. V was clipped by 6 bases and J by 3 bases, with 15 bases between them. Germline V lookup: CDR1 MDHEN, CDR2 SYDVKM. The CDR3 DNA is TGTGCCAGCAGCCTCCGGGACTCCAACTACAATGAGCAGTTCTTC. Protein: CASSLRDSNYNEQFF. Full variable domain (remainder filled in from reference TRBV28 and TRBJ2-1): DVKVTQSSRYLVKRTGEKVFLECVQDMDHENMFWYRQDPGLGLRLIYFSYDVKMKEKGDIPEGYSVSREKKERFSLILESASTNQTSMYLCASSLRDSNYNEQFFGPGTRLTVL.

This clonotype was found many times. The rearrangement joins TRBV3-1 to TRBJ1-2; D may be TRBD1 (5 bases). The germline V and J ends were trimmed by 2 bases and 3 bases, with 16 bases remaining between them. CDR3 length: 16 residues. Looked up from germline, CDR1 is LGHDT and CDR2 is YNNKEL (reference sequence). The CDR3 region is CASSQPRDGSHYGYTF. CDR3 DNA: TGTGCCAGCAGCCAACCACGGGACGGCTCCCACTATGGCTACACCTTC.

The chain joins TRBV2 to TRBJ2-7; 8 nucleotides line up with TRBD1. With V trimmed by 6 bases and J by 1 base, 8 bases remained unmatched. Germline loops: CDR1 SNHLY, CDR2 FYNNEI. This CDR3 has 15 amino acids. In nucleotides, the CDR3 is TGTGCCAGCAGACAGGGGGACACCGGGTCCTACGAGCAGTACTTC. Amino acid sequence: CASRQGDTGSYEQYF. The variable domain in full, with the rest retrieved from reference TRBV2 and TRBJ2-7, is EPEVTQTPSHQVTQMGQEVILRCVPISNHLYFYWYRQILGQKVEFLVSFYNNEISEKSEIFDDQFSVERPDGSNFTLKIRSTKLEDSAMYFCASRQGDTGSYEQYFGPGTRLTVT.

The gene calls are TRBV4-1 and TRBJ2-7; TRBD2 matches 9 bases. Germline V gene sequence: CDR1 MGHRA, CDR2 YSYEKL. V lost 0 bases, J lost 3 bases, and 6 bases stayed unmatched. The CDR3 has 16 amino acids. The CDR3 DNA sequence: TGCGCCAGCAGCCAAGATTCTAGCGGGAAGGGCTACGAGCAGTACTTC. Its translation is CASSQDSSGKGYEQYF.

The chain links TRBV19 to TRBJ1-1, with D uncertain. The CDR3 extends over 14 amino acids. The germline V and J ends were trimmed by 2 bases and 1 base, with 8 bases remaining between them. Germline CDR1 and CDR2: LNHDA and SQIVND (reference sequence). CDR3 sequence (DNA): TGTGCCAGTAGTATAAGATGGACGAACACTGAAGCTTTCTTT. Amino acids: CASSIRWTNTEAFF.

V and J are TRBV3-1 and TRBJ2-1; 7 bases match TRBD2. CDR3 size: 16 residues. Trimming cost V 1 base and J 10 bases; bases outside gene matches: 13. CDR1 LGHDT and CDR2 YNNKEL come from the germline V gene (reference sequence). The CDR3 nucleotides are TGTGCCAGCAGCCAAGTGGGGACTAAGCCGTACCTGGAGCAGTTCTTC. Translating it yields CASSQVGTKPYLEQFF.

V gene TRBV12-3 or TRBV12-4 combines with J gene TRBJ1-5, with 8 bases fitting TRBD1. Germline trimming cut 6 bases from V and 1 base from J; bases unmatched to any gene: 8. The CDR3 spans 16 residues. The CDR3 loop reads CASSPGQGRSNQPQHF. DNA of the CDR3: TGTGCCAGCAGCCCCGGACAGGGACGGAGCAATCAGCCCCAGCATTTT.

This clonotype was seen a few times. The rearrangement uses TRBV5-1 and TRBJ1-1; 8 bases agree with TRBD1. Germline trimming cut 4 bases from V and 6 bases from J; bases unmatched to any gene: 11. Germline assignment: CDR1 SGHRS and CDR2 YFSETQ. CDR3 length: 15 amino acids. As DNA, the CDR3 is TGCGCCAGCAGCCCGGACAGGGTCGTTACCTCTGAAGCTTTCTTT. Encoded protein: CASSPDRVVTSEAFF.

The chain links TRBV5-1 to TRBJ2-3, with TRBD2 identical over 7 bases. The CDR3 covers 17 residues. From germline, CDR1 is SGHRS and CDR2 YFSETQ. Trimming cost V 5 bases and J 1 base; bases outside gene matches: 13. The CDR3 spells CASSPRPGGIGTDTQYF. The CDR3 DNA reads as TGCGCCAGCAGTCCGCGGCCCGGGGGGATCGGCACAGATACGCAGTATTTT.

V and J are TRBV14 and TRBJ2-1; a possible D gene is TRBD2 (5 bases). Germline V gene lookup returns CDR1 SGHDN and CDR2 FVKESK. V was shortened by 4 bases and J by 2 bases, with 9 bases between the two germline ends. The CDR3 spans 14 residues. The CDR3 protein is CASSRDYAYNEQFF. The DNA for the CDR3 is TGTGCCAGCAGCCGCGACTACGCCTACAATGAGCAGTTCTTC.

V usage is TRBV4-1 and J usage is TRBJ2-5, with 8 bases identical to TRBD2. The length of the CDR3 is 15 residues. CDR1 and CDR2 from the germline V gene are MGHRA and YSYEKL. The V gene end was trimmed by 4 bases and the J gene end by 3 bases; junction bases not matched to a gene: 7. CDR3 bases: TGCGCCAGCAGCCCCCCCGGGAGGGAGGAAGAGACCCAGTACTTC. Residues: CASSPPGREEETQYF.

The CDR3 sequence is CASSQDEVSGGYNEQFF. CDR3 nucleotide sequence: TGTGCCAGCAGCCAAGATGAAGTCAGCGGGGGGTACAATGAGCAGTTCTTC. The rearrangement uses TRBV3-1 and TRBJ2-1; TRBD2 matches at 9 bases. The CDR3 length is 17 residues. Germline V lookup: CDR1 LGHDT, CDR2 YNNKEL (reference sequence). V gave up 0 bases and J gave up 4 bases; unmatched junction bases: 7.

This chain joins TRBV28 and TRBJ2-4; TRBD2 matches at 12 bases. The V gene's germline CDR1 is MDHEN and CDR2 SYDVKM. Trimming at V came to 5 bases and at J to 8 bases, leaving 10 bases not matched to a gene. The CDR3 is 16 amino acids. Here the CDR3 DNA reads TGTGCCAGCAGTCCGGCGACTAGCGGGAGTCGGTACATTCAGTACTTC. This encodes CASSPATSGSRYIQYF.

The V and J genes are TRBV2 and TRBJ2-2; D not resolved. CDR1 SNHLY and CDR2 FYNNEI come from the germline V gene. The V end was cut by 6 bases, the J end by 5 bases, with 10 bases between. The CDR3 loop spans 13 amino acids. The DNA of the CDR3 is TGTGCCAGCAGGCCTTCAAGGACCGGGGAGCTGTTTTTT. Protein: CASRPSRTGELFF.

The chain carries TRBV18 and TRBJ2-7, with 9 bases lining up with TRBD1. The V and J ends lost 4 bases and 0 bases, in that order; junction bases with no gene match: 13. Germline V gene sequence: CDR1 KGHSH, CDR2 LQKENI. CDR3 length equals 18 residues. The CDR3: CASSRTGTGFKGSYEQYF. The CDR3 DNA follows: TGTGCCAGCTCACGTACCGGGACAGGGTTTAAGGGCTCCTACGAGCAGTACTTC.

The CDR3 loop reads CSARDPLWRGDGFYNSPLHF. The DNA of the CDR3 is TGCAGTGCTAGAGATCCGTTATGGAGGGGCGATGGTTTCTATAATTCACCCCTCCACTTT. The chain uses TRBV20-1 and TRBJ1-6; TRBD1 is a possible D gene (5 bases). In germline, CDR1 is DFQATT, CDR2 SNEGSKA (reference sequence). This CDR3 is built from 20 residues. Trimming left V 0 bases short and J 3 bases short, with 24 bases between.

The genes are TRBV20-1 and TRBJ2-5; D is perhaps TRBD1 (5 bases). Trimming cost V 2 bases and J 5 bases, with 15 bases left between them. The CDR3 is 14 residues long. The germline gives CDR1 DFQATT, CDR2 SNEGSKA (reference sequence). In DNA, the CDR3 is TGCAGTGCTAGAAAGGGGCTAGGCATGGAGACCCAGTACTTC. It is translated as CSARKGLGMETQYF.

The rearrangement links TRBV20-1 to TRBJ2-5; TRBD2 matches 13 bases. Germline trimming cut 6 bases from V and 4 bases from J; bases unmatched to any gene: 8. Germline-derived CDR1 and CDR2 are DFQATT and SNEGSKA (reference sequence). This CDR3 has 15 residues. The CDR3 sequence: CSATTSGGSGETQYF. Written as DNA, the CDR3 is TGCAGTGCGACGACTAGCGGGGGGTCCGGAGAGACCCAGTACTTC.

Many counts were recorded for this clonotype. This chain links TRBV3-1 with TRBJ1-2, with a possible D match to TRBD1 (5 bases). V was shortened by 4 bases and J by 4 bases, with 19 bases between the two germline ends. CDR1 and CDR2 (germline): LGHDT, YNNKEL (reference sequence). The length of the CDR3 is 16 residues. DNA for the CDR3: TGTGCCAGCAGCCGAACACGGGACGGTGGATCCTATGGCTACACCTTC. It codes for CASSRTRDGGSYGYTF.

The gene calls are TRBV10-3 and TRBJ1-6; TRBD1 might be the D (6 bases). The ends were cut back, 3 bases at V and 8 bases at J, with 11 bases in the middle. CDR1 is ENHRY, CDR2 SYGVKD, per germline. The CDR3 has 14 residues. In DNA, the CDR3 is TGTGCCATCAGTGAAGCGGGGGCCGATTCACCCCTCCACTTT. It translates to CAISEAGADSPLHF.

The V gene is TRBV11-1, the J gene TRBJ2-1; D unresolved. V lost 2 bases to trimming and J lost 6 bases, with 8 bases between them. The CDR3 has 13 residues. Germline CDR1 reads SGHAT; CDR2 reads FQDESV (reference sequence). The CDR3 sequence: CASSLSSPNEQFF. Here the CDR3 DNA reads TGTGCCAGCAGCTTAAGTAGCCCCAATGAGCAGTTCTTC.